This T cell receptor beta chain was captured in a study of blood T cell repertoires in COVID-19. Study details: The study drew acute and convalescent COVID-19 samples from the United States, Italy and Spain. T cells, B-cell-depleted T cells, or PBMCs provided the cDNA or gDNA that served as material.

Looked up from germline, CDR1 is LGHNA and CDR2 is YSLEER. The CDR3 runs 16 residues. The ends lost 0 bases at V and 3 bases at J; junction bases unmatched: 8. Per the original data handling: Nucleated cell counts were estimated from reference gene primer amplification. Assay: immunoSEQ multiplex PCR; the TCRdb copy retains only in-frame clones and omits some. V, J and clone size reflect that table, while D and trimming were determined from the DNA. The sample records 170,000 or so clones, roughly nine tenths being singletons. The rearrangement uses TRBV4-3 and TRBJ2-7; 7 bases are a match to TRBD2. The sample comprised peripheral blood. This receptor was obtained from a man aged 18 to 29 who had recovered from COVID-19. For the CDR3, the DNA is TGCGCCAGCAGCCAAGAACCCGGCGGGAGAGGCTACGAGCAGTACTTC. Protein product: CASSQEPGGRGYEQYF.